The 28 T cell receptor beta chains below were found in one sample sequenced in a study of OX40 agonist ivuxolimab in advanced cancers. Here immunoSEQ multiplex PCR was the method, and the copy in TCRdb shows in-frame clones only, minus some. The sample holds about 20,000 clones, around three quarters seen once. Sequenced here: CD4+ or CD8+ T cells sorted from blood, sampled in a trial of the OX40 agonist ivuxolimab. These receptors were obtained from an adult with an advanced solid tumor such as melanoma, head and neck, liver or kidney cancer.

The chain employs TRBV7-4 and TRBJ2-3; D is unresolved. CDR3 length: 14 residues. Germline V gives CDR1 SGHVT, CDR2 SQSDAQ. The V gene lost 5 bases and the J gene lost 6 bases, with 15 bases spanning the gap. CDR3 in amino acids: CASSPYRVRDTQYF. In nucleotides, the CDR3 is TGTGCCAGCAGCCCATACCGGGTGAGGGATACGCAGTATTTT.

This clone was seen a single time. The rearrangement links TRBV27 to TRBJ2-1; 9 bases are shared with TRBD2. The CDR3 has 16 amino acids. Germline CDR1 MNHEY, CDR2 SMNVEV (reference sequence). The V gene end was trimmed by 0 bases and the J gene end by 4 bases; junction bases not matched to a gene: 4. The CDR3: CASSLSGGGAYNEQFF. The DNA for the CDR3 is TGTGCCAGCAGTTTATCGGGCGGGGGGGCTTACAATGAGCAGTTCTTC.

This chain connects TRBV19 to TRBJ1-4; tentatively, D is TRBD1 (5 bases). Germline values: CDR1 LNHDA, CDR2 SQIVND (reference sequence). V was pared by 8 bases and J by 8 bases, with 15 bases between. The CDR3 is 13 residues long. CDR3 in amino acids: CASRGLGQEKLFF. The DNA of the CDR3 is TGTGCCAGTCGGGGCCTAGGGCAAGAAAAACTGTTTTTT.

The sample holds a few counts of this clone. The chain is built from TRBV7-2 and TRBJ2-3; 9 bases are shared with TRBD1. CDR1 and CDR2 from the germline V gene are SGHTA and FQGNSA. This CDR3 comprises 16 residues. V dropped 2 bases and J dropped 4; count of bases not matched to a gene: 7. CDR3 DNA: TGTGCCAGCAGCTTAAAGTGGACAGGGGTGGCAGATACGCAGTATTTT. Translated: CASSLKWTGVADTQYF. Complete variable domain (other parts from reference TRBV7-2 and TRBJ2-3): GAGVSQSPSNKVTEKGKDVELRCDPISGHTALYWYRQSLGQGLEFLIYFQGNSAPDKSGLPSDRFSAERTGGSVSTLTIQRTQQEDSAVYLCASSLKWTGVADTQYFGPGTRLTVL.

The chain carries TRBV28 and TRBJ1-1, with D perhaps matching TRBD1 (6 bases). The CDR3 length is 14 residues. V lost 2 bases and J 2 bases, leaving 9 bases between the germline ends. The germline gives CDR1 MDHEN, CDR2 SYDVKM. The CDR3 here is CASSLVRGNTEAFF. Written as DNA, the CDR3 is TGTGCCAGCAGTTTAGTCAGGGGTAACACTGAAGCTTTCTTT. Variable domain in full (rest from reference TRBV28 and TRBJ1-1): DVKVTQSSRYLVKRTGEKVFLECVQDMDHENMFWYRQDPGLGLRLIYFSYDVKMKEKGDIPEGYSVSREKKERFSLILESASTNQTSMYLCASSLVRGNTEAFFGQGTRLTVV.

V gene TRBV7-2 combines with J gene TRBJ2-1, with 7 bases matching TRBD1. The germline CDR1 and CDR2 sequences are SGHTA and FQGNSA. The length of the CDR3 is 15 residues. The V gene end was trimmed by 5 bases and the J gene end by 2 bases; junction bases not matched to a gene: 6. The CDR3 bases are TGTGCCAGCAGCCCCGACAGGGCCACCTACAATGAGCAGTTCTTC. This sequence encodes CASSPDRATYNEQFF.

The rearrangement uses TRBV5-6 and TRBJ1-2; D remains ambiguous. The CDR3 has 14 residues. V was cut by 5 bases and J by 4 bases, with 15 bases left in between. The germline CDR1 and CDR2 sequences are SGHDT and YYEEEE. The CDR3 nucleotides are TGTGCCAGCAGGCAGCCGTCGACGGGCTATGGCTACACCTTC. Translation: CASRQPSTGYGYTF.

The V gene is TRBV27, the J gene TRBJ1-1, with D tentatively TRBD1 (5 bases). Germline V gives CDR1 MNHEY, CDR2 SMNVEV (reference sequence). Trimming stripped 7 bases from V and 1 base from J, with 13 bases between. The CDR3 consists of 14 residues. The CDR3, as DNA: TGTGCCAGCACCGGGGCGCCAAGGAACACTGAAGCTTTCTTT. Translating it yields CASTGAPRNTEAFF.

This clone was detected only a few times. The genes are TRBV6-1 and TRBJ1-5; no reliable D call. The CDR3 sequence is 11 residues long. Germline CDR1 MNHNS, CDR2 SASEGT. Trimming pared 3 bases from V and 7 bases from J, leaving 4 bases between. The CDR3 bases are TGTGCCAGCAGTGAGGGCCAGCCCCAGCATTTT. Translation gives CASSEGQPQHF.

The chain recombines TRBV6-5 with TRBJ2-7; possibly TRBD1 for D (5 bases). This CDR3 spans 15 amino acids. Germline V gene data show CDR1 as MNHEY and CDR2 as SVGAGI. Trimming cost V 6 bases and J 0 bases, with 15 bases left between them. The CDR3 protein is CASRPTGAYSYEQYF. The CDR3 nucleotides are TGTGCCAGCAGACCCACAGGCGCTTACTCCTACGAGCAGTACTTC.

V is TRBV13 and J is TRBJ2-7, with 12 bases matching TRBD1. Unmatched junction bases numbered 5, after V lost 5 bases and J lost 3 bases. The CDR3 spans 15 residues. The germline V gene encodes CDR1 PRHDT and CDR2 FYEKMQ (reference sequence). DNA of the CDR3: TGTGCCAGCAGCCTGGGACAGGGGGCAAACTACGAGCAGTACTTC. This gives the protein CASSLGQGANYEQYF.

The V call is TRBV15, the J call TRBJ2-3; 7 bases match TRBD2. The CDR3 sequence is 16 residues long. The V gene's germline CDR1 is LNHNV and CDR2 YYDKDF (reference sequence). V gave up 4 bases and J gave up 1 base; unmatched junction bases: 8. The CDR3 DNA sequence: TGTGCCACCAGCATCTCGAGAGGGAGGGGCACAGATACGCAGTATTTT. It yields the protein CATSISRGRGTDTQYF. Based on the CDR3 plus reference TRBV15 and TRBJ2-3, the full variable domain is DAMVIQNPRYQVTQFGKPVTLSCSQTLNHNVMYWYQQKSSQAPKLLFHYYDKDFNNEADTPDNFQSRRPNTSFCFLDIRSPGLGDTAMYLCATSISRGRGTDTQYFGPGTRLTVL.

In its sample, this clone was seen once. The rearrangement uses TRBV16 and TRBJ2-3; possible D gene TRBD2, 6 bases. Germline V gene lookup returns CDR1 KGHSY and CDR2 FQNENV. The CDR3 loop spans 16 amino acids. The germline V and J ends were trimmed by 3 bases and 9 bases, with 22 bases remaining between them. CDR3 amino acids: CASSHSLRLVAETQYF. CDR3 bases: TGTGCCAGCAGCCATTCTCTTCGACTAGTCGCGGAAACGCAGTATTTT.

The chain combines TRBV7-2 with TRBJ1-2; no firm D call. Trimming removed 5 bases at V and 4 bases at J, with 11 bases between. The CDR3 is made up of 13 amino acids. Germline CDR1 SGHTA, CDR2 FQGNSA. The CDR3 bases are TGTGCCAGCAGCCCTTGGAGGGTCTATGGCTACACCTTC. Translation: CASSPWRVYGYTF.

V and J are TRBV19 and TRBJ1-1, with unresolved D. V was cut by 10 bases and J by 6 bases, with 9 bases left in between. The V gene's germline CDR1 is LNHDA and CDR2 SQIVND (reference sequence). This CDR3 region has 10 residues. CDR3 amino acids: CATRAAEAFF. The CDR3 bases are TGTGCCACCCGCGCCGCTGAAGCTTTCTTT.

In DNA, the CDR3 is TGTGCCAGCAGTCTAGTTAGAGTACGGGCAGATACGCAGTATTTT. It is translated as CASSLVRVRADTQYF. This rearrangement joins TRBV7-2 to TRBJ2-3; D ambiguous. V lost 6 bases to trimming and J lost 4 bases, with 17 bases between them. Germline lookup yields CDR1 SGHTA and CDR2 FQGNSA. There are 15 residues in the CDR3.

The chain recombines TRBV21-1 with TRBJ2-3; the D call in the table, TRBD2, was not verified against the DNA. TRBV21-1 is a recognized pseudogene. The CDR3 has 14 residues. The DNA for the CDR3 is TGTGCCAGCACTACCGGGGACTGTTTAGATACGCAGTATTTT. Its protein is CASTTGDCLDTQYF.

This rearrangement joins TRBV4-3 to TRBJ1-5; D perhaps matches TRBD1 (5 bases). The CDR3 is 13 amino acids. The V gene's germline CDR1 is LGHNA and CDR2 YSLEER. The germline V and J ends were trimmed by 3 bases and 6 bases, with 9 bases remaining between them. Written as DNA, the CDR3 is TGCGCCAGCAGCCAGACAGTCACTCAGCCCCAGCATTTT. Translation gives CASSQTVTQPQHF.

This clone was picked up a small number of times. The chain couples TRBV7-8 to TRBJ1-1; D remains ambiguous. The V gene lost 5 bases and the J gene lost 1 base, with 8 bases spanning the gap. Germline V CDR1 and CDR2: SGHVS, FQNEAQ. This CDR3 has 13 amino acids. The CDR3 loop is CASSLHRNTEAFF. Here the CDR3 DNA reads TGTGCCAGCAGCCTACACAGGAACACTGAAGCTTTCTTT. Full variable domain (remainder filled in from reference TRBV7-8 and TRBJ1-1): GAGVSQSPRYKVAKRGQDVALRCDPISGHVSLFWYQQALGQGPEFLTYFQNEAQLDKSGLPSDRFFAERPEGSVSTLKIQRTQQEDSAVYLCASSLHRNTEAFFGQGTRLTVV.

The chain recombines TRBV11-1 with TRBJ2-7; D might be TRBD2 (5 bases). Germline V gene lookup returns CDR1 SGHAT and CDR2 FQDESV (reference sequence). The CDR3 totals 11 residues. V was pared by 5 bases and J by 7 bases, with 9 bases between. The CDR3 sequence is CASSETGEQYF. The CDR3 nucleotides are TGTGCCAGCAGCGAGACGGGAGAGCAGTACTTC. The full variable domain, completed using reference TRBV11-1 and TRBJ2-7, is EAEVAQSPRYKITEKSQAVAFWCDPISGHATLYWYRQILGQGPELLVQFQDESVVDDSQLPKDRFSAERLKGVDSTLKIQPAELGDSAMYLCASSETGEQYFGPGTRLTVT.

The rearrangement uses TRBV13 and TRBJ2-2; D perhaps matches TRBD2 (5 bases). CDR3 length: 12 residues. Per germline, CDR1 PRHDT and CDR2 FYEKMQ (reference sequence). V gave up 4 bases and J gave up 7 bases, with 7 bases separating them. This chain's CDR3 is CASSSTSGELFF. The CDR3 nucleotides read TGTGCCAGCAGCTCAACTAGCGGGGAGCTGTTTTTT.

This clone was observed a few times. This chain links TRBV27 with TRBJ1-5; D is possibly TRBD1 (5 bases). V was trimmed by 1 base and J by 1 base, leaving 17 bases between them. CDR3 length equals 18 residues. The germline V gene has CDR1 MNHEY and CDR2 SMNVEV (reference sequence). This CDR3 reads CASSLFGGGELSNQPQHF. CDR3 bases: TGTGCCAGCAGTTTATTTGGCGGGGGGGAACTGAGCAATCAGCCCCAGCATTTT.

V gene TRBV19 combines with J gene TRBJ1-4; perhaps TRBD1 as D (6 bases). This CDR3 has 15 amino acids. From germline, CDR1 is LNHDA and CDR2 SQIVND (reference sequence). The V end was cut by 7 bases, the J end by 8 bases, with 20 bases between. This chain's CDR3 is CASTSQGGFQEKLFF. In nucleotides, the CDR3 is TGTGCCAGTACCTCACAGGGCGGATTTCAAGAAAAACTGTTTTTT.

Sample share makes this clone medium-sized. The chain's CDR3 is CASSFGGAYYQPQHF. The CDR3 nucleotides read TGTGCCAGCAGTTTCGGGGGGGCTTACTATCAGCCCCAGCATTTT. V gene TRBV28 combines with J gene TRBJ1-5; D may be TRBD1 (6 bases). This CDR3 is 15 amino acids long. V was clipped by 3 bases and J by 5 bases, with 14 bases between them. Germline V lookup: CDR1 MDHEN, CDR2 SYDVKM.

The chain combines TRBV12-5 with TRBJ2-3; D gene uncertain. Trimming took off 8 bases at V and 4 bases at J, with 13 bases between the two ends. This CDR3 contains 13 residues. The germline V gene encodes CDR1 LGHNT and CDR2 FRNRAP. CDR3 amino acids: CASSWSTADTQYF. CDR3 sequence (DNA): TGTGCTAGTAGTTGGTCGACGGCAGATACGCAGTATTTT.

The rearrangement uses TRBV7-2 and TRBJ2-3; tentatively, D is TRBD2 (6 bases). V was trimmed by 4 bases and J by 6 bases, leaving 8 bases between them. CDR1 and CDR2 (germline): SGHTA, FQGNSA. The CDR3 runs 12 residues. The CDR3 sequence: CASSSGGDTQYF. CDR3 nucleotides: TGTGCCAGCAGCTCCGGGGGTGATACGCAGTATTTT. The entire variable domain, with the rest obtained from reference TRBV7-2 and TRBJ2-3, is as follows: GAGVSQSPSNKVTEKGKDVELRCDPISGHTALYWYRQSLGQGLEFLIYFQGNSAPDKSGLPSDRFSAERTGGSVSTLTIQRTQQEDSAVYLCASSSGGDTQYFGPGTRLTVL.

The chain carries TRBV11-2 and TRBJ2-7; D assignment may be TRBD1 or TRBD2 (6 bases each). Trimming took off 6 bases at V and 6 bases at J, with 15 bases between the two ends. Germline V lookup: CDR1 SGHAT, CDR2 FQNNGV. This CDR3 contains 13 residues. CDR3 nucleotides: TGTGCCAGCAGGAGGGGTCCGGGGGCCGAGCAGTACTTC. It codes for CASRRGPGAEQYF.

This chain connects TRBV5-4 to TRBJ2-7; 7 bases map to TRBD2. Per the germline V gene, CDR1 is SGHNT and CDR2 is YYREEE (reference sequence). The V segment lost 0 bases and the J segment 3 bases; nucleotides outside the gene matches: 9. CDR3 size: 16 residues. Written as DNA, the CDR3 is TGTGCCAGCAGCTTGGGACGGGGCGGGGGAGTCTACGAGCAGTACTTC. This gives the protein CASSLGRGGGVYEQYF.